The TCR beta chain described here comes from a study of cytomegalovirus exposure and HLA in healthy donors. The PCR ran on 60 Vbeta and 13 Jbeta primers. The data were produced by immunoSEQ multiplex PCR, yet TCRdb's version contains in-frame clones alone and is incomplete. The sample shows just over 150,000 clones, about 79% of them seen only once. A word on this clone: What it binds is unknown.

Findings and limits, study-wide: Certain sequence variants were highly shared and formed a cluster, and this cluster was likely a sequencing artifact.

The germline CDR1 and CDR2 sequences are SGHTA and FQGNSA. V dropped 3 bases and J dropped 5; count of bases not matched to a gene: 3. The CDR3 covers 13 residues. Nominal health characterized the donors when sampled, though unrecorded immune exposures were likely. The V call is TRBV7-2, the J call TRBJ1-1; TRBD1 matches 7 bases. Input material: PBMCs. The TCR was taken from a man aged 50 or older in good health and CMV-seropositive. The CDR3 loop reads CASSFDRATEAFF. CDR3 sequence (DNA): TGTGCCAGCAGCTTCGACAGGGCGACTGAAGCTTTCTTT.